The present entry profiles one T cell receptor (beta chain) with its context. The antigen remains unidentified. The sample belongs to a study of vaccination and CD4 T cells after COVID-19. Overall study: SARS-CoV-2 PCR on nasal swabs had been positive for the convalescent patients; fewer than 10 were mild and one was severe.

MiXCR, run by TCRdb on the PCR reads, gives a single entry per CDR3 protein. The table shows 35,000 to 45,000 distinct CDR3 sequences, with about 34% occurring only once. Germline CDR1 is KGHSH and CDR2 is LQKENI. The ends lost 3 bases at V and 2 bases at J; junction bases unmatched: 5. This CDR3 region has 15 residues. Study conclusions and caveats: The median count of SARS-CoV-2-reactive clonotypes rose from around 21 to 38, not significantly. Within the convalescent patients, spike mono-reactivity was found in 304 of 307 vaccine-specific clones.

Specified time point: late sampling 161 to 241 days after vaccination in a few convalescent patients. The V gene is TRBV18, the J gene TRBJ2-5; TRBD2 agrees at 8 bases. The sequence derives from a human donor who had recovered from COVID-19. The specimen was CD4+ T cells from blood, collected about 7 months after SARS-CoV-2 vaccination. CDR3 DNA sequence: TGTGCCAGCTCACCCCAGCGCGGGGGGCAAGAGACCCAGTACTTC. This sequence encodes CASSPQRGGQETQYF.